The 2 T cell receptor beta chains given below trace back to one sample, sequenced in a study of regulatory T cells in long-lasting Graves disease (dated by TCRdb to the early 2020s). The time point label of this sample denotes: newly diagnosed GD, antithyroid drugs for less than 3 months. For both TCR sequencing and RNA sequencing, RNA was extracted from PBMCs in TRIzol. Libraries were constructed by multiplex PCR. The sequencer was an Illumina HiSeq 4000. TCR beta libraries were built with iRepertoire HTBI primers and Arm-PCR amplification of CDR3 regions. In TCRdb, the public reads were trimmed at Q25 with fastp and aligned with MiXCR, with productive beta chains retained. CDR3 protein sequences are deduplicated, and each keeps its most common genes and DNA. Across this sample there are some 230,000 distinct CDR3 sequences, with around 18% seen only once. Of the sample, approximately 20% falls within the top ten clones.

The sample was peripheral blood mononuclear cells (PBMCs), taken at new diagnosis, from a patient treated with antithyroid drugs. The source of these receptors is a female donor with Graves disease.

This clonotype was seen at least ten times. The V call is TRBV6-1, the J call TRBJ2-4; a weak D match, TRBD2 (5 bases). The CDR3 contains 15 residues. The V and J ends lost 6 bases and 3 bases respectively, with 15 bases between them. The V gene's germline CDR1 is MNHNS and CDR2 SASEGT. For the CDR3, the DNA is TGTGCCAGCAGGGTTCTAAGGGCGGGCAAAAACATTCAGTACTTC. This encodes CASRVLRAGKNIQYF.

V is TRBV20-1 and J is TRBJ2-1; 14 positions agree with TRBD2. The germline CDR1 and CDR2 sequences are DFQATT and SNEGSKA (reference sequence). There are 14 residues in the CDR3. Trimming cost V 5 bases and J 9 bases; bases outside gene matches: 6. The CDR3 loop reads CSALRTSGRSEQFF. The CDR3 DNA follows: TGCAGTGCTCTACGGACTAGCGGGAGGAGTGAGCAGTTCTTC.